The entry that follows covers one T cell receptor (beta chain) sequence. Its specificity is not known. Other DNA sequences within the sample encode an identical CDR3. In the CD4+ fraction, cells were divided into CD45RA+ naive and CD45RA-negative memory subsets. The data derive from a study of shared clonotypes between healthy human individuals. V was pared by 0 bases and J by 4 bases, with 10 bases between. Germline V lookup: CDR1 SGHTA, CDR2 FQGNSA. The CDR3 has 14 residues. General study points: Naive subsets generally had larger estimated richness than memory subsets. Rarefaction showed that sequencing of sorted subsets was incomplete (despite large depth).

This table comes from immunoSEQ multiplex PCR, and its TCRdb copy is limited to in-frame clones, with some not included. In the table there are over a million clones, around 78% of which are singletons. The specimen sequenced was memory CD4+ T cells from PBMCs. Subset defined: CD45RA-negative fraction. The sequence was obtained from a man in his late teens or twenties in good health. Some clones in this sample may be carry-over from other donors' samples. The chain joins TRBV7-2 to TRBJ2-7; no firm D call. In DNA, the CDR3 is TGTGCCAGCAGCTTAGCGCCGGGCTCTTACGAGCAGTACTTC. Residues: CASSLAPGSYEQYF.